This T cell receptor (delta chain) was sequenced in a study of Vδ1+ human thymocytes. Extracted RNA was reverse transcribed into cDNA. Pooled V-gene forward primers with one constant-region reverse primer generated the CDR3 amplicons by multiplex PCR. With CATT, TCRdb re-called clones from the multiplex PCR reads. The data hold more than 25,000 delta-chain clones, with approximately 7% observed a single time. Per germline, CDR1 TSWWSYY and CDR2 QGS. This CDR3 spans 15 amino acids. V shed 0 bases and J shed 4 bases, with 12 bases lying between them. The study's findings and limits: Bulk data may be misread because of unexpected Vdelta2 sequences. Many TRG clonotypes were shared between donors; TRD repertoires were essentially private. Thymic TRG and TRD repertoires appeared highly polyclonal, with Gaussian CDR3 length distributions.

In regard to this clone: The antigen is not known.

The receptor was derived from a girl under three years old who had congenital heart surgery. The chain has TRDV1 and TRDJ1, with D maybe TRDD2 (5 bases). Since TCRdb gives no J gene, matching the DNA to germline was used here to assign it. The sequenced sample consisted of Vdelta1+ gamma-delta thymocytes from the thymus. Subset indicated: FACS-sorted CD3+ TCRalphabeta- TCRVdelta1+ TCRVdelta2- thymocytes. CDR3 sequence: CALGELRGLLDKLIF. DNA of the CDR3: TGTGCTCTTGGGGAACTTCGGGGCCTTCTCGATAAACTCATCTTT.